The 19 T cell receptor beta chains below all came from one sample that was sequenced in a study of T cells in Graves' hyperthyroidism and ophthalmopathy. Amplified TCR beta CDR3 regions came from RNA transcripts. First-round RT-PCR of the TCR CDR3 relied on the HTBI primer set. TCRdb analysed the multiplex PCR reads with MiXCR anew, one entry per CDR3 protein. Here the sample spans 250,000 to 400,000 distinct CDR3 sequences, roughly 13% being singletons. Sequenced: blood. These receptor sequences come from a woman in her forties with Graves' ophthalmopathy.

In its sample, this clonotype was seen many times. The chain joins TRBV28 to TRBJ2-5, with D possibly TRBD1 on 5 matching bases. Trimming removed 1 base at V and 13 bases at J, with 10 bases between. The CDR3 length is 11 residues. CDR1 MDHEN and CDR2 SYDVKM come from the germline V gene. The CDR3 is CASSLSGSTYF. DNA for the CDR3: TGTGCCAGCAGTTTATCAGGGTCGACGTACTTC.

This clonotype was found a few times. The chain links TRBV6-1 to TRBJ2-6, with 7 bases lining up with TRBD2. The CDR3 consists of 15 residues. In germline, CDR1 is MNHNS, CDR2 SASEGT. With V trimmed by 5 bases and J by 0 bases, 1 base remained unmatched. The CDR3 is CASSREVSGANVLTF. As DNA, the CDR3 is TGTGCCAGCAGTCGGGAGGTCTCTGGGGCCAACGTCCTGACTTTC.

The chain's CDR3 is CASSPWVIGLKMDTQYF. In DNA, the CDR3 is TGTGCCAGCAGCCCGTGGGTGATTGGCTTGAAAATGGATACGCAGTATTTT. The chain uses TRBV5-5 and TRBJ2-3; D is ambiguous. This CDR3 has 17 residues. Germline V gene sequence: CDR1 SGHKS, CDR2 YYEKEE (reference sequence). Trimming left V 4 bases short and J 6 bases short, with 24 bases between.

This clonotype appeared many times. V usage is TRBV11-2 and J usage is TRBJ1-1; D is undetermined. This CDR3 region has 14 residues. Trimming took off 7 bases at V and 1 base at J, with 13 bases between the two ends. Germline V CDR1 and CDR2: SGHAT, FQNNGV. In DNA, the CDR3 is TGTGCCAGCAACCTCTACCTGCCGAACACTGAAGCTTTCTTT. Translated, it gives CASNLYLPNTEAFF.

This clonotype was recorded once. Possible read error: a much larger clone is one base away. The chain couples TRBV2 to TRBJ2-7; possibly TRBD2 for D (5 bases). Germline V gene sequence: CDR1 SNHLY, CDR2 FYNNEI. The CDR3 extends over 14 amino acids. CDR3 sequence (DNA): TGTGCCAGCGGTGAACCCCGGGGATCCTACGAGCAGTACTTC. Translating gives CASGEPRGSYEQYF.

This clonotype appeared many times. CDR3 protein: CSVDLRGASTDTQYF. The CDR3 DNA reads TGCAGCGTTGACCTCCGTGGGGCTAGCACAGATACGCAGTATTTT. The J gene is TRBJ2-3, the V gene TRBV29-1; TRBD1 might be the D (5 bases). This CDR3 contains 15 residues. The V gene's germline CDR1 is SQVTM and CDR2 ANQGSEA. The V end was cut by 3 bases, the J end by 0 bases, with 13 bases between.

This chain joins TRBV28 and TRBJ2-3, with D perhaps TRBD1 (5 bases). From germline, CDR1 is MDHEN and CDR2 SYDVKM. Trimming shortened V by 3 bases and J by 6 bases, and 13 bases separated the two germline ends. The CDR3 covers 14 residues. CDR3 nucleotide sequence: TGTGCCAGCAGTTTGCAGGGTGTAAGGGATACGCAGTATTTT. Protein: CASSLQGVRDTQYF.

This clonotype has at least ten counts. This sequence joins TRBV28 and TRBJ1-2; possible D gene TRBD1, 6 bases. The germline V and J ends were trimmed by 6 bases and 1 base, with 12 bases remaining between them. Per germline, CDR1 MDHEN and CDR2 SYDVKM. This CDR3 spans 14 amino acids. The DNA for the CDR3 is TGTGCCAGCAGCACGACAGGTTATAACTATGGCTACACCTTC. This codes for CASSTTGYNYGYTF.

This clonotype was seen many times. The chain links TRBV27 to TRBJ1-1; TRBD1 aligns across 12 bases. Germline V lookup: CDR1 MNHEY, CDR2 SMNVEV (reference sequence). V lost 6 bases, J lost 4 bases, and 15 bases stayed unmatched. The length of the CDR3 is 18 residues. The CDR3 DNA is TGTGCCAGCAGGTCAGCCGGGACAGGGGGCTCGAGAAGCACTGAAGCTTTCTTT. It yields the protein CASRSAGTGGSRSTEAFF.

V gene TRBV5-1 combines with J gene TRBJ2-6; D is perhaps TRBD1 (6 bases). Germline V gene sequence: CDR1 SGHRS, CDR2 YFSETQ. This CDR3 has 14 amino acids. V was cut by 2 bases and J by 12 bases, with 15 bases left in between. The CDR3: CASSFDPSRGVLTF. The CDR3, as DNA: TGCGCCAGCAGCTTTGACCCGTCCAGGGGCGTCCTGACTTTC.

This clonotype was observed many times. This sequence joins TRBV27 and TRBJ2-1; 9 nucleotides align to TRBD2. Per germline, CDR1 MNHEY and CDR2 SMNVEV (reference sequence). V lost 3 bases and J lost 2; bases outside the gene matches: 5. The CDR3 is made up of 16 amino acids. CDR3 protein: CASSLFASGTYNEQFF. DNA of the CDR3: TGTGCCAGCAGTTTGTTTGCTAGCGGGACCTACAATGAGCAGTTCTTC.

This clonotype was observed a few times. The chain employs TRBV13 and TRBJ2-1; 9 positions match TRBD2. This CDR3 spans 15 amino acids. V trimming: 2 bases; J trimming: 5 bases; junction bases outside the gene matches: 4. Germline V gene data show CDR1 as PRHDT and CDR2 as FYEKMQ (reference sequence). The CDR3 region has the DNA TGTGCCAGCAGCTTACAGCGGGAGGCCGACAATGAGCAGTTCTTC. Protein product: CASSLQREADNEQFF.

This clonotype was seen repeatedly, ten times or more. The chain recombines TRBV2 with TRBJ2-2, with D possibly matching TRBD1 (6 bases). The germline V and J ends were trimmed by 6 bases and 2 bases, with 10 bases remaining between them. This CDR3 region has 14 residues. CDR1 SNHLY and CDR2 FYNNEI come from the germline V gene. CDR3 bases: TGTGCCAGCAGGGTGGACAGCAACACCGGGGAGCTGTTTTTT. Protein: CASRVDSNTGELFF.

V usage is TRBV4-1 and J usage is TRBJ1-5; D gene ambiguous. The V and J ends lost 1 base and 6 bases respectively, with 10 bases between them. Germline CDR1 reads MGHRA; CDR2 reads YSYEKL. This CDR3 has 14 amino acids. CDR3 bases: TGCGCCAGCAGCCAAGGAGAGCGGAGTCAGCCCCAGCATTTT. Translated: CASSQGERSQPQHF.

There are many counts of this clonotype. This chain links TRBV28 with TRBJ1-1; D is perhaps TRBD1 (5 bases). The CDR3 length is 15 residues. Trimming cost V 5 bases and J 1 base, with 14 bases left between them. Per germline, CDR1 MDHEN and CDR2 SYDVKM. CDR3 loop: CASSPPRGGNTEAFF. The CDR3 DNA is TGTGCCAGCAGTCCCCCAAGGGGCGGGAACACTGAAGCTTTCTTT.

This clonotype was detected many times. J is TRBJ2-1 and V is TRBV6-1; 7 nucleotides match TRBD2. The V gene's germline CDR1 is MNHNS and CDR2 SASEGT. The ends lost 7 bases at V and 7 bases at J; junction bases unmatched: 7. The CDR3 contains 13 residues. CDR3 bases: TGTGCCAGCATTAACGGGGGGAGGAATGAGCAGTTCTTC. This sequence encodes CASINGGRNEQFF.

This clonotype was recorded many times. The chain links TRBV18 to TRBJ1-1; D perhaps matches TRBD1 (5 bases). V lost 2 bases to trimming and J lost 2 bases, with 9 bases between them. The germline CDR1 and CDR2 sequences are KGHSH and LQKENI. The CDR3 is 14 amino acids. The CDR3 spells CASSPFDSNTEAFF. Written as DNA, the CDR3 is TGTGCCAGCTCACCATTTGACAGCAACACTGAAGCTTTCTTT.

The genes are TRBV20-1 and TRBJ2-1; the D is unclear. Trimming stripped 3 bases from V and 12 bases from J, with 18 bases between. The CDR3 has 13 residues. The germline V gene encodes CDR1 DFQATT and CDR2 SNEGSKA (reference sequence). Written as DNA, the CDR3 is TGCAGTGCTAGTGATTCCACGTTGGGTTGGCAGTTCTTC. Protein: CSASDSTLGWQFF.

This clonotype was seen many times. This rearrangement joins TRBV6-2 or TRBV6-3 to TRBJ2-5; 7 bases are shared with TRBD2. CDR3 size: 16 residues. V shed 5 bases, J shed 1 base, and the junction held 10 bases outside the gene matches. The germline V gene has CDR1 MNHEY and CDR2 SVGEGT. For the CDR3, the DNA is TGTGCCAGCAGTAACGGACTAGTTGCCGGCCAAGAGACCCAGTACTTC. Encoded protein: CASSNGLVAGQETQYF.